This T cell receptor (beta chain) was observed in a study of cytomegalovirus exposure and HLA in healthy donors. This PCR relied on a set of 60 Vbeta primers and 13 Jbeta primers. Some clones are missing from TCRdb's copy, which holds only in-frame ones; the method was immunoSEQ multiplex PCR. The data show 210,000 or so clones, with roughly 89% seen just once and around 1% held by the top ten. Germline V gene lookup returns CDR1 GTSNPN and CDR2 SVGIG (reference sequence). The CDR3 sequence is 14 residues long. V lost 3 bases and J lost 6; bases outside the gene matches: 8. The TCR comes from a young woman in good health and CMV-seronegative. The sequenced sample consisted of PBMCs. This sequence joins TRBV30 and TRBJ2-1; 7 positions agree with TRBD1. CDR3 in amino acids: CAWSDGQASNEQFF. DNA for the CDR3: TGTGCCTGGAGCGATGGACAGGCCTCCAATGAGCAGTTCTTC.